These 9 T cell receptor beta chains were sequenced from one sample in a study of T cell clonotyping in hematopoietic cell transplantation. Libraries were prepared by immunoSEQ multiplex PCR; TCRdb keeps only in-frame clonotypes and omits some of them. Found here are roughly 3,000 clones, approximately 57% of them singletons; the top ten hold 20% to 25%. The starting material was peripheral blood mononuclear cells, obtained 30 days after allogeneic stem cell transplant. The origin of the receptors is a female patient aged 30 to 40 who had an allogeneic stem cell transplant, so T cells may come from the graft donor. Some clones in this sample may be carry-over from other donors' samples.

By its share, this clone is medium-sized. The rearrangement joins TRBV27 to TRBJ1-5; D is unclear. The CDR3 has 14 residues. The V and J ends lost 3 bases and 4 bases respectively, with 10 bases between them. Germline assignment: CDR1 MNHEY and CDR2 SMNVEV (reference sequence). CDR3 coding DNA: TGTGCCAGCAGTTTCGTGGGAAGAAATCAGCCCCAGCATTTT. It codes for CASSFVGRNQPQHF.

The rearrangement joins TRBV29-1 to TRBJ1-1; D possibly corresponds to TRBD1 (6 bases). Germline V gene sequence: CDR1 SQVTM, CDR2 ANQGSEA. The CDR3 spans 13 residues. V lost 5 bases, J lost 3 bases, and 13 bases lay in between. CDR3 loop: CSVPYSGDTEAFF. CDR3 DNA: TGCAGCGTTCCTTACTCAGGGGACACTGAAGCTTTCTTT.

This clone was found a few times. The chain recombines TRBV27 with TRBJ1-6; D may be TRBD1 (5 bases). The germline V and J ends were trimmed by 7 bases and 7 bases, with 20 bases remaining between them. The CDR3 runs 16 residues. Germline CDR1 and CDR2: MNHEY and SMNVEV (reference sequence). CDR3 nucleotide sequence: TGTGCCAGCACCACTTTGGGGGGGGGTATCAATTCACCCCTCCACTTT. This translates into CASTTLGGGINSPLHF.

The rearrangement joins TRBV9 to TRBJ2-1; 15 bases match TRBD2. Per germline, CDR1 SGDLS and CDR2 YYNGEE. The V gene end was trimmed by 4 bases and the J gene end by 6 bases; junction bases not matched to a gene: 5. This CDR3 is 16 amino acids long. The CDR3 region has the DNA TGTGCCAGCAGCCTGGGACTAGCGGGGGGCCCCAATGAGCAGTTCTTC. Amino acid sequence: CASSLGLAGGPNEQFF.

This chain joins TRBV4-2 and TRBJ1-4; D might be TRBD1 (5 bases). The CDR3 is 15 amino acids. Trimming shortened V by 3 bases and J by 5 bases, and 13 bases separated the two germline ends. The germline V gene has CDR1 LGHNA and CDR2 YNFKEQ. The CDR3 bases are TGTGCCAGCAGCCAGGACCGGGACGGCAATGAAAAACTGTTTTTT. It is translated as CASSQDRDGNEKLFF.

The V call is TRBV18, the J call TRBJ1-2, with D unresolved. The germline CDR1 and CDR2 sequences are KGHSH and LQKENI. The V end lost 6 bases, the J end lost 7 bases, and 21 bases lay between the germline ends. The length of the CDR3 is 15 residues. The DNA for the CDR3 is TGTGCCAGCTCGCCCCTAGACGAGGGCGTTGGTGGCTACACCTTC. It yields the protein CASSPLDEGVGGYTF.

This clone appeared a few times. The rearrangement links TRBV21-1 to TRBJ2-7; the table's TRBD2 call for D was not verified on the DNA. TRBV21-1 is given as a pseudogene. CDR3 length: 18 residues. The CDR3 region has the DNA TGTGCCAGCAGCAAAGGGGATCCCAGCGGGCTTACTTTTTACGAGCAGTACTTC. This translates into CASSKGDPSGLTFYEQYF.

The chain employs TRBV9 and TRBJ1-4; perhaps TRBD1 as D (6 bases). V was pared by 3 bases and J by 8 bases, with 17 bases between. The CDR3 is made up of 15 amino acids. Germline V CDR1 and CDR2: SGDLS, YYNGEE. Here the CDR3 reads CASSARRGTAEKLFF. CDR3 bases: TGTGCCAGCAGCGCCCGCAGGGGTACGGCGGAAAAACTGTTTTTT.

The J gene is TRBJ1-1, the V gene TRBV7-6; no reliable D call. Germline V gives CDR1 SGHVS, CDR2 FNYEAQ. This CDR3 is built from 14 residues. Deletions cut 5 bases from V and 0 bases from J, with 10 bases between. The CDR3 region is CASSRGDVNTEAFF. The CDR3 DNA follows: TGTGCCAGCAGCCGCGGCGACGTGAACACTGAAGCTTTCTTT.